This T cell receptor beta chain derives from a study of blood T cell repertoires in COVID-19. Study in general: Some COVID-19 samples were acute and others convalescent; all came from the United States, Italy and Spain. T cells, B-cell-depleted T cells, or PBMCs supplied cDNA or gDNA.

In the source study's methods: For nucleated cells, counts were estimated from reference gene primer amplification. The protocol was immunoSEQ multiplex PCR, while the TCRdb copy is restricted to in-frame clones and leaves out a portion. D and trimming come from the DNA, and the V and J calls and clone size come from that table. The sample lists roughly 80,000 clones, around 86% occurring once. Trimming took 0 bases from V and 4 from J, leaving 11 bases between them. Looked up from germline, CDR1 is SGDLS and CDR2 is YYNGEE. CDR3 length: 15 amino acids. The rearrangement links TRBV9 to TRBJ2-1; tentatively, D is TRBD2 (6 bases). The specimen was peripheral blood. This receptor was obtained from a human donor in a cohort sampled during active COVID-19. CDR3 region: CASSVGSGDYNEQFF. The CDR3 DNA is TGTGCCAGCAGCGTAGGTAGCGGAGATTACAATGAGCAGTTCTTC. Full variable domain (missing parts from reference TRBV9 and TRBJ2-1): DSGVTQTPKHLITATGQRVTLRCSPRSGDLSVYWYQQSLDQGLQFLIQYYNGEERAKGNILERFSAQQFPDLHSELNLSSLELGDSALYFCASSVGSGDYNEQFFGPGTRLTVL.